These 18 T cell receptor beta chains were all obtained from the same sample, sequenced in a study of cytomegalovirus exposure and HLA in healthy donors. The primer mix had 60 Vbeta and 13 Jbeta primers. Assay used: immunoSEQ multiplex PCR; TCRdb lists only in-frame clones, some missing. Here the sample spans under 150,000 clones, roughly four fifths being singletons. Sequencing was performed on PBMCs. The receptors were gathered from a male donor in good health and CMV-seronegative.

In this sample, this clone turned up a few times. The chain links TRBV10-3 to TRBJ1-1; TRBD1 matches 8 bases. The CDR3 runs to 11 residues. The V segment lost 6 bases and the J segment 7 bases; nucleotides outside the gene matches: 1. Germline CDR1 ENHRY, CDR2 SYGVKD. As DNA, the CDR3 is TGTGCCATCAGGGACAGGGTTGAAGCTTTCTTT. Protein product: CAIRDRVEAFF.

The chain uses TRBV5-1 and TRBJ2-1; 9 bases line up with TRBD1. This CDR3 comprises 15 residues. Germline assignment: CDR1 SGHRS and CDR2 YFSETQ. After removal of 2 bases from V and 7 bases from J, the junction contained 7 bases not matched to a gene. This CDR3 is CASSFRTGGLNEQFF. CDR3 DNA sequence: TGCGCCAGCAGCTTCAGAACAGGGGGCTTAAATGAGCAGTTCTTC.

J is TRBJ2-7 and V is TRBV28; the D is unclear. Trimming pared 6 bases from V and 2 bases from J, leaving 5 bases between. Germline CDR1 and CDR2: MDHEN and SYDVKM. This CDR3 has 11 residues. The CDR3 protein is CASSSPYEQYF. The CDR3 DNA reads TGTGCCAGCAGCTCCCCCTACGAGCAGTACTTC.

The chain's CDR3 is CASSLGGRATGELFF. The CDR3 nucleotides read TGTGCCAGCAGCCTAGGAGGGAGGGCCACCGGGGAGCTGTTTTTT. This chain links TRBV11-2 with TRBJ2-2; 7 bases match TRBD2. The CDR3 has 15 amino acids. Germline V gene sequence: CDR1 SGHAT, CDR2 FQNNGV. Germline trimming cut 5 bases from V and 4 bases from J; bases unmatched to any gene: 7.

This sequence joins TRBV9 and TRBJ2-1, with TRBD2 identical over 8 bases. From germline, CDR1 is SGDLS and CDR2 YYNGEE. The V gene end was trimmed by 2 bases and the J gene end by 4 bases; junction bases not matched to a gene: 2. The CDR3 sequence is 14 residues long. The CDR3 is CASSVGTSYNEQFF. The CDR3 nucleotides are TGTGCCAGCAGCGTCGGGACTAGTTACAATGAGCAGTTCTTC.

This chain joins TRBV7-8 and TRBJ2-1; TRBD2 matches 9 bases. CDR1 SGHVS and CDR2 FQNEAQ come from the germline V gene. J gave up 7 bases and V 5 bases, and 9 bases lay outside the gene matches. CDR3 length: 15 residues. The DNA of the CDR3 is TGTGCCAGCAGCCCGAGGGCGGGGGGGGCAAATGAGCAGTTCTTC. Translating gives CASSPRAGGANEQFF.

V usage is TRBV7-8 and J usage is TRBJ2-7; 11 bases align to TRBD2. The V gene's germline CDR1 is SGHVS and CDR2 FQNEAQ. The ends lost 6 bases at V and 2 bases at J; junction bases unmatched: 9. The CDR3 runs 16 residues. Written as DNA, the CDR3 is TGTGCCAGCAGTCCCGGGGGGACTAGCGGAACCTACGAGCAGTACTTC. This encodes CASSPGGTSGTYEQYF.

The chain recombines TRBV4-1 with TRBJ2-7, with a weak D call TRBD1 (6 bases). Germline lookup yields CDR1 MGHRA and CDR2 YSYEKL. V was trimmed by 0 bases and J by 2 bases, leaving 11 bases between them. The CDR3 has 15 residues. CDR3 in amino acids: CASSQDGQTTYEQYF. CDR3 coding DNA: TGCGCCAGCAGCCAAGATGGACAGACAACCTACGAGCAGTACTTC.

The V gene is TRBV14, the J gene TRBJ1-2; TRBD1 matches at 12 bases. Losses at the gene ends were 3 bases for V and 3 bases for J; bases not matched to a gene: 5. There are 16 residues in the CDR3. CDR1 is SGHDN, CDR2 FVKESK, per germline. The CDR3 sequence is CASSHGTGGLHYGYTF. The CDR3 DNA follows: TGTGCCAGCAGCCACGGGACAGGGGGCCTCCACTATGGCTACACCTTC.

The chain links TRBV5-1 to TRBJ1-1; 12 nucleotides agree with TRBD1. The germline V gene encodes CDR1 SGHRS and CDR2 YFSETQ. After removal of 5 bases from V and 1 base from J, the junction contained 6 bases not matched to a gene. The CDR3 extends over 16 amino acids. CDR3 region: CASSYGTGGRNTEAFF. The CDR3 DNA follows: TGCGCCAGCAGTTACGGGACAGGGGGCAGGAACACTGAAGCTTTCTTT. Supplemented by reference TRBV5-1 and TRBJ1-1, the full variable domain reads KAGVTQTPRYLIKTRGQQVTLSCSPISGHRSVSWYQQTPGQGLQFLFEYFSETQRNKGNFPGRFSGRQFSNSRSEMNVSTLELGDSALYLCASSYGTGGRNTEAFFGQGTRLTVV.

This clone was seen once. The chain combines TRBV7-3 with TRBJ2-1, with 10 positions matching TRBD1. The CDR3 consists of 14 residues. Germline loops: CDR1 SGHTA, CDR2 FQGTGA. Losses at the gene ends were 2 bases for V and 7 bases for J; bases not matched to a gene: 2. CDR3 sequence: CASSLGGQGNEQFF. The CDR3, as DNA: TGTGCCAGCAGCTTAGGGGGACAGGGGAATGAGCAGTTCTTC. Together with reference TRBV7-3 and TRBJ2-1, the CDR3 gives the full variable domain: GAGVSQTPSNKVTEKGKYVELRCDPISGHTALYWYRQSLGQGPEFLIYFQGTGAADDSGLPNDRFFAVRPEGSVSTLKIQRTERGDSAVYLCASSLGGQGNEQFFGPGTRLTVL.

The chain employs TRBV13 and TRBJ2-7, with 7 bases matching TRBD2. From germline, CDR1 is PRHDT and CDR2 FYEKMQ (reference sequence). The length of the CDR3 is 18 residues. Germline trimming cut 1 base from V and 0 bases from J; bases unmatched to any gene: 12. The chain's CDR3 is CASSLERGRAFRSYEQYF. Written as DNA, the CDR3 is TGTGCCAGCAGCTTAGAACGTGGGAGGGCCTTCCGCTCCTACGAGCAGTACTTC.

The chain employs TRBV14 and TRBJ2-1; possible D gene TRBD2, 5 bases. The CDR3 is made up of 13 amino acids. The ends were cut back, 1 base at V and 9 bases at J, with 10 bases in the middle. The germline CDR1 and CDR2 sequences are SGHDN and FVKESK. The CDR3 loop is CASSQVLSGEQFF. For the CDR3, the DNA is TGTGCCAGCAGCCAAGTTCTCAGCGGTGAGCAGTTCTTC. Variable domain in full (rest from reference TRBV14 and TRBJ2-1): EAGVTQFPSHSVIEKGQTVTLRCDPISGHDNLYWYRRVMGKEIKFLLHFVKESKQDESGMPNNRFLAERTGGTYSTLKVQPAELEDSGVYFCASSQVLSGEQFFGPGTRLTVL.

The chain employs TRBV19 and TRBJ2-1; TRBD1 matches at 9 bases. Germline V lookup: CDR1 LNHDA, CDR2 SQIVND (reference sequence). V lost 4 bases and J lost 9; bases outside the gene matches: 7. The CDR3 covers 14 residues. The CDR3 DNA reads TGTGCCAGTAGTAAGGGACAGGGCTATAGTGAGCAGTTCTTC. Amino acids: CASSKGQGYSEQFF.

The chain has TRBV5-6 and TRBJ1-6; possibly TRBD1 for D (6 bases). The CDR3 runs to 16 residues. The germline V gene has CDR1 SGHDT and CDR2 YYEEEE. Trimming shortened V by 0 bases and J by 7 bases, and 14 bases separated the two germline ends. The CDR3 DNA sequence: TGTGCCAGCAGCTTGGACCGGGACAACTGGAATTCACCCCTCCACTTT. Residues: CASSLDRDNWNSPLHF.

The chain uses TRBV27 and TRBJ2-5; 10 bases align to TRBD1. TRBJ2-7 explains the end of the DNA better; the J call may be wrong. CDR1 is MNHEY, CDR2 SMNVEV, per germline (reference sequence). CDR3 length: 13 amino acids. The CDR3 sequence: CASRTGTGDEQYF. The CDR3 DNA is TGTGCCAGCAGGACCGGGACAGGGGACGAGCAGTACTTC.

The V and J genes are TRBV5-1 and TRBJ2-5; D gene ambiguous. CDR3 length: 14 amino acids. Germline V gene data show CDR1 as SGHRS and CDR2 as YFSETQ. Trimming pared 3 bases from V and 4 bases from J, leaving 13 bases between. The CDR3 sequence: CASSSPGLSETQYF. In DNA form, the CDR3 reads TGCGCCAGCAGCTCCCCAGGTCTGTCAGAGACCCAGTACTTC.

In DNA, the CDR3 is TGTGCCAGCAGCTCGGGACAGATTAATGAAAAACTGTTTTTT. Residues: CASSSGQINEKLFF. The rearrangement links TRBV7-9 to TRBJ1-4, with TRBD1 identical over 7 bases. The CDR3 is 14 residues long. V lost 4 bases, J lost 4 bases, and 3 bases stayed unmatched. Per the germline V gene, CDR1 is SEHNR and CDR2 is FQNEAQ (reference sequence).